A single sample is the source of the 18 T cell receptor beta chains below, sequenced in a study of glioma-infiltrating T cells after dendritic cell vaccination. Repertoires were generated with immunoSEQ multiplex PCR, while TCRdb's copy carries only in-frame clones and drops some. The data hold tens of thousands of clones, with around 87% observed a single time. Time point denoted: after dendritic cell vaccination, including at tumor progression/relapse. The material was blood, obtained after dendritic cell vaccination. The receptor set was obtained from a human donor with glioblastoma.

The rearrangement uses TRBV15 and TRBJ1-2, with TRBD1 matching 12 bases. CDR3 length: 15 amino acids. Germline V gene lookup returns CDR1 LNHNV and CDR2 YYDKDF (reference sequence). After removal of 5 bases from V and 8 bases from J, the junction contained 9 bases not matched to a gene. The CDR3 spells CATSLRGQGAWGYTF. CDR3 nucleotides: TGTGCCACCAGCTTGAGGGGACAGGGGGCCTGGGGCTACACCTTC.

This sequence joins TRBV29-1 and TRBJ1-2; D is ambiguous. In germline, CDR1 is SQVTM, CDR2 ANQGSEA. The CDR3 has 15 amino acids. Trimming pared 1 base from V and 6 bases from J, leaving 18 bases between. CDR3 residues: CSVEAPLWVTNGYTF. The CDR3 DNA is TGCAGCGTTGAAGCCCCCCTCTGGGTAACTAATGGCTACACCTTC.

This chain links TRBV6-5 with TRBJ1-1; D gene ambiguous. This CDR3 contains 13 residues. The germline V and J ends were trimmed by 0 bases and 10 bases, with 12 bases remaining between them. CDR1 MNHEY and CDR2 SVGAGI come from the germline V gene. CDR3 bases: TGTGCCAGCAGTTACTCGATCCTCGGAGGAGCTTTCTTT. It yields the protein CASSYSILGGAFF.

The chain employs TRBV5-1 and TRBJ1-1; perhaps TRBD1 as D (5 bases). The CDR3 loop spans 15 amino acids. V dropped 2 bases and J dropped 3 bases, with 14 bases sitting between them. Per germline, CDR1 SGHRS and CDR2 YFSETQ. CDR3 nucleotides: TGCGCCAGCAGCTTACGGGGGAGGGACGACACTGAAGCTTTCTTT. It is translated as CASSLRGRDDTEAFF.

The chain joins TRBV4-2 to TRBJ1-4; possibly TRBD1 for D (6 bases). Germline V lookup: CDR1 LGHNA, CDR2 YNFKEQ. Trimming took 1 base from V and 7 from J, leaving 16 bases between them. The length of the CDR3 is 16 residues. For the CDR3, the DNA is TGTGCCAGCAGCCAAGTTCTAAGGGAAGGGGGTGAAAAACTGTTTTTT. This sequence encodes CASSQVLREGGEKLFF.

The chain has TRBV19 and TRBJ1-3; TRBD1 aligns across 8 bases. Germline loops: CDR1 LNHDA, CDR2 SQIVND (reference sequence). The V and J ends lost 3 bases and 4 bases, in that order; junction bases with no gene match: 5. The CDR3 totals 15 residues. DNA for the CDR3: TGTGCCAGTAGTATGACAGGGGTCGGCGGAAACACCATATATTTT. Its protein is CASSMTGVGGNTIYF.

The chain recombines TRBV28 with TRBJ1-3, with D possibly TRBD1 on 6 matching bases. V shed 4 bases and J shed 4 bases, with 14 bases lying between them. Germline values: CDR1 MDHEN, CDR2 SYDVKM. The CDR3 totals 15 residues. The CDR3 DNA reads as TGTGCCAGCAGTTCACCGGGGACACGGGGAAACACCATATATTTT. Its protein product is CASSSPGTRGNTIYF. The full variable domain, with the rest looked up from reference TRBV28 and TRBJ1-3, is DVKVTQSSRYLVKRTGEKVFLECVQDMDHENMFWYRQDPGLGLRLIYFSYDVKMKEKGDIPEGYSVSREKKERFSLILESASTNQTSMYLCASSSPGTRGNTIYFGEGSWLTVV.

J is TRBJ2-7 and V is TRBV2; D unresolved. The CDR3 loop spans 11 amino acids. Deletions cut 3 bases from V and 7 bases from J, with 7 bases between. The V gene's germline CDR1 is SNHLY and CDR2 FYNNEI. DNA of the CDR3: TGTGCCAGCAGTGAGGCGGATGAGCAGTACTTC. It encodes CASSEADEQYF. Full variable domain (remainder filled in from reference TRBV2 and TRBJ2-7): EPEVTQTPSHQVTQMGQEVILRCVPISNHLYFYWYRQILGQKVEFLVSFYNNEISEKSEIFDDQFSVERPDGSNFTLKIRSTKLEDSAMYFCASSEADEQYFGPGTRLTVT.

The CDR3 reads CASSVTAGTYNEQFF. CDR3 bases: TGTGCCAGCAGTGTTACAGCGGGTACCTACAATGAGCAGTTCTTC. This rearrangement joins TRBV7-3 to TRBJ2-1; D is perhaps TRBD2 (6 bases). This CDR3 is built from 15 residues. Per the germline V gene, CDR1 is SGHTA and CDR2 is FQGTGA. V was trimmed by 6 bases and J by 2 bases, leaving 14 bases between them.

This clone appeared a few times. The J gene is TRBJ2-2, the V gene TRBV5-1, with D perhaps TRBD1 (6 bases). There are 15 residues in the CDR3. Between the trimmed V and J ends, which lost 5 bases and 2 bases, there was a span of 13 bases. Germline CDR1 is SGHRS and CDR2 is YFSETQ. The CDR3 DNA sequence: TGCGCCAGCAGTATTCAGGGGACCAACACCGGGGAGCTGTTTTTT. This translates into CASSIQGTNTGELFF.

A note on this clone: Relative to the germline gene, one junction end is altered; a read error may explain this. This sequence joins TRBV5-8 and TRBJ1-3, with D perhaps matching TRBD1 (5 bases). Germline V gene sequence: CDR1 SGHTS, CDR2 YDEGEE. CDR3 length equals 12 residues. The CDR3, as DNA: TGTGCCAGCAGCTTGTACCAGGGCGGTCGGTTTTTT. This translates into CASSLYQGGRFF.

This chain connects TRBV5-4 to TRBJ2-5; D is possibly TRBD2 (7 bases). The CDR3 is made up of 15 amino acids. The ends were cut back, 0 bases at V and 5 bases at J, with 14 bases in the middle. In germline, CDR1 is SGHNT, CDR2 YYREEE (reference sequence). CDR3 DNA sequence: TGTGCCAGCAGCTTGGCCTCGGGGGGCCAGGAGACCCAGTACTTC. This sequence encodes CASSLASGGQETQYF.

In regard to this clone: The identical CDR3 is also encoded by other nucleotide sequences in the sample. The V gene is TRBV5-4, the J gene TRBJ2-5, with TRBD1 matching 9 bases. The CDR3 covers 16 residues. The V gene end was trimmed by 0 bases and the J gene end by 5 bases; junction bases not matched to a gene: 8. Germline lookup yields CDR1 SGHNT and CDR2 YYREEE (reference sequence). CDR3 nucleotide sequence: TGTGCCAGCAGCTTGGTCCCGGGACAGGGTGGGGAGACCCAGTACTTC. The encoded protein is CASSLVPGQGGETQYF.

The chain couples TRBV19 to TRBJ2-5; 8 bases fit TRBD2. The J call is in doubt because the DNA end fits TRBJ2-7 better. This CDR3 is 15 amino acids long. Germline V gene lookup returns CDR1 LNHDA and CDR2 SQIVND (reference sequence). CDR3 loop: CASSRFTGGGYEQYF. The CDR3 DNA is TGTGCCAGTAGTAGATTCACCGGGGGGGGCTACGAGCAGTACTTC.

CDR3: CASKLRTDTQYF. The CDR3 nucleotides read TGCGCCAGCAAGCTGAGGACAGATACGCAGTATTTT. This rearrangement joins TRBV5-1 to TRBJ2-3, with no clear D. Between the trimmed V and J ends, which lost 6 bases and 3 bases, there was a span of 8 bases. Germline V gives CDR1 SGHRS, CDR2 YFSETQ. This CDR3 comprises 12 residues.

V is TRBV10-3 and J is TRBJ1-1; TRBD1 is a possible D gene (5 bases). The CDR3 consists of 15 residues. Trimming shortened V by 2 bases and J by 4 bases, and 14 bases separated the two germline ends. Germline-derived CDR1 and CDR2 are ENHRY and SYGVKD. CDR3: CAISEPSGGSTEAFF. CDR3 DNA: TGTGCCATCAGTGAGCCCTCCGGGGGAAGCACTGAAGCTTTCTTT.

The chain employs TRBV2 and TRBJ2-7; 9 bases match TRBD2. The V segment lost 1 base and the J segment 0 bases; nucleotides outside the gene matches: 7. This CDR3 is built from 17 residues. Germline CDR1 is SNHLY and CDR2 is FYNNEI. The CDR3 region has the DNA TGTGCCAGCAGTGAAGGGTTAGCGGGGGAGGCCTCCTACGAGCAGTACTTC. It specifies CASSEGLAGEASYEQYF. The full variable domain, with the rest looked up from reference TRBV2 and TRBJ2-7, is EPEVTQTPSHQVTQMGQEVILRCVPISNHLYFYWYRQILGQKVEFLVSFYNNEISEKSEIFDDQFSVERPDGSNFTLKIRSTKLEDSAMYFCASSEGLAGEASYEQYFGPGTRLTVT.

This clone was counted once. The V and J genes are TRBV21-1 and TRBJ1-2. TRBV21-1 is tagged as a pseudogene. The CDR3 spans 16 residues. DNA of the CDR3: TGTGCCAGCAGCGATAGAGGGGGGGCGGTCGGAGATGGCTACACCTTC. Translated, it gives CASSDRGGAVGDGYTF.